These T cell receptor beta chains were read from a single sample in a study of OX40 agonist ivuxolimab in advanced cancers. Only in-frame clones appear in the TCRdb table, and some are missing; sequencing was by immunoSEQ multiplex PCR. There are about 46,000 clones in the sample; 77% occur only once, and more than 2.5% lies in the top ten. Here the sequenced sample was CD4+ or CD8+ T cells sorted from blood, taken in a trial of the OX40 agonist ivuxolimab. The source is an adult with an advanced solid tumor such as melanoma, head and neck, liver or kidney cancer. Each CDR3 is given with its conserved first and last residue. A D gene is named only where the DNA matches it firmly. Size tells how often a clone was seen (once, few, many) or the class of an expanded clone, and some rows leave it out.

>-|-|TRBJ1-1|TRBV19
TGTGCCAGTAGACACCGTCGGGGCGCTGAAGCTTTCTTT
CASRHRRGAEAFF
>TRBD1|-|TRBJ2-1|TRBV11-3
TGTGCCAGCAGCTTAGATCAGTCCGGGACAGGGAGCTCCTACAATGAGCAGTTCTTC
CASSLDQSGTGSSYNEQFF
>-|-|TRBJ1-1|TRBV4-1
TGCGCCAGCGAGCGGGGGCCCCGGTCCGGGACAAAGAACACTGAAGCTTTCTTT
CASERGPRSGTKNTEAFF
>-|once|TRBJ1-2|TRBV20-1
TGCAGTGCTACCGATTATGGCTACACCTTC
CSATDYGYTF
>TRBD2|-|TRBJ2-2|TRBV10-3
TGTGCCATCCGACCGGGAGGGAACACCGGGGAGCTGTTTTTT
CAIRPGGNTGELFF
>TRBD2|-|TRBJ2-1|TRBV9
TGTGCCAGCAGCGTTACTAGCGGGAGAAGTTACAATGAGCAGTTCTTC
CASSVTSGRSYNEQFF
>TRBD1|-|TRBJ1-2|TRBV18
TGTGCCAGCTCACCGCGGACAGGGCTTGGCTACACCTTC
CASSPRTGLGYTF
>-|-|TRBJ1-2|TRBV9
TGTGCCAGCAGCGGCCTCGGGGGGGGAGGTGATGGCTACACCTTC
CASSGLGGGGDGYTF
>-|-|TRBJ1-1|TRBV5-1
TGCGCCAGCAGCTTGGTGGCGGGTTCGAACACTGAAGCTTTCTTT
CASSLVAGSNTEAFF
>-|-|TRBJ2-2|TRBV2
TGTGCCAGCAGTGAAGTGGGGCCCGAGATAGGAGGGGAGCTGTTTTTT
CASSEVGPEIGGELFF
>-|-|TRBJ1-2|TRBV5-5
TGTGCCAGCAGCTTTCCGGGACCAAGAGGCTCAGCTAACTATGGCTACACCTTC
CASSFPGPRGSANYGYTF
>TRBD1|few|TRBJ1-5|TRBV27
TGTGCCAGCAGTTCGACAGGGAACAATCAGCCCCAGCATTTT
CASSSTGNNQPQHF
>-|medium-sized|TRBJ1-2|TRBV2
TGTGCCAGCAGTGACCGGGCCTATGGCTACACCTTC
CASSDRAYGYTF
>TRBD1|-|TRBJ1-2|TRBV5-4
TGTGCCAGCAGCTTGACCAGGGGGATAAGCTATGGCTACACCTTC
CASSLTRGISYGYTF
>-|-|TRBJ1-5|TRBV4-1
TGCGCCAGCAGCCAAGCGTGGGGTGCGGCTCAGCCCCAGCATTTT
CASSQAWGAAQPQHF
>-|-|TRBJ2-5|TRBV29-1
TGCAGCGTTCAGGGAGAGGGCTTAGAGACCCAGTACTTC
CSVQGEGLETQYF
>TRBD2|-|TRBJ2-1|TRBV4-1
TGCGCCAGCAGCCAATCCCGGGACTACCAGACTGAGCAGTTCTTC
CASSQSRDYQTEQFF
>-|once|TRBJ1-4|TRBV7-9
TGTGCCAGCAGCCCAAAAGGGCTTGAAAAACTGTTTTTT
CASSPKGLEKLFF
>TRBD2|once|TRBJ2-1|TRBV7-3
TGTGCCAGCAGCTACCGACTAGCGGGATACAATGAGCAGTTCTTC
CASSYRLAGYNEQFF
>-|few|TRBJ1-1|TRBV11-1
TGTGCCAGCAGCCTTTTGTTAGGCACTGAAGCTTTCTTT
CASSLLLGTEAFF
>TRBD2|-|TRBJ2-3|TRBV5-1
TGCGCCAGCAGCACCGGACTAGCGGGACCCACAGATACGCAGTATTTT
CASSTGLAGPTDTQYF
>-|-|TRBJ1-5|TRBV10-2
TGCGCCAGCAGTGGTTCAGGGGCGCATCAGCCCCAGCATTTT
CASSGSGAHQPQHF
>-|-|TRBJ1-5|TRBV4-1
TGCGCCAGCAGCCCCCAGGGGAATCGGGGGCAGCCCCAGCATTTT
CASSPQGNRGQPQHF
>TRBD1|-|TRBJ2-7|TRBV10-1
TGCGCCAGCAGACGAGTAGGGACAGGGTGGTACGAGCAGTACTTC
CASRRVGTGWYEQYF
>-|-|TRBJ2-3|TRBV19
TGTGCCGCCTCGGCCCGCACAGATACGCAGTATTTT
CAASARTDTQYF